This passage covers 5 T cell receptor beta chains from one sample sequenced in a study of blood T cell repertoires in COVID-19. Assay: immunoSEQ multiplex PCR; the TCRdb copy retains only in-frame clones and omits some. The table shows 150,000 to 250,000 clones, with about four fifths occurring only once. Sequenced sample: PBMCs or T cells enriched from blood (not recorded which). The receptors originated from a man in his forties or fifties who had recovered from COVID-19.

The V and J genes are TRBV5-4 and TRBJ2-7; 9 nucleotides align to TRBD1. The CDR3 covers 15 residues. Germline trimming cut 0 bases from V and 5 bases from J; bases unmatched to any gene: 6. In germline, CDR1 is SGHNT, CDR2 YYREEE (reference sequence). The DNA for the CDR3 is TGTGCCAGCAGCTTGGCCGGTACAGGGGGCAACGAGCAGTACTTC. Translation gives CASSLAGTGGNEQYF.

CDR3 residues: CASSDPSGQEYEQYF. The CDR3 region has the DNA TGTGCCAGCAGTGACCCGTCTGGGCAAGAATACGAGCAGTACTTC. The chain recombines TRBV6-2 or TRBV6-3 with TRBJ2-7; no definite D call. The length of the CDR3 is 15 residues. The V and J ends lost 5 bases and 4 bases respectively, with 18 bases between them. CDR1 is MNHEY and CDR2 is SVGEGT in the germline V gene.

The V and J genes are TRBV7-9 and TRBJ1-5; possible D gene TRBD1, 5 bases. V lost 1 base and J 5 bases, leaving 18 bases between the germline ends. Germline V gene lookup returns CDR1 SEHNR and CDR2 FQNEAQ (reference sequence). This CDR3 spans 17 amino acids. This CDR3 reads CASSLDGSGQGYQPQHF. CDR3 sequence (DNA): TGTGCCAGCAGCTTAGATGGTTCCGGACAAGGATATCAGCCCCAGCATTTT.

The CDR3 spells CASSFTGANSPLHF. The CDR3 DNA reads TGTGCCAGCAGTTTTACAGGGGCCAATTCACCCCTCCACTTT. The chain couples TRBV27 to TRBJ1-6, with 7 bases fitting TRBD1. The CDR3 totals 14 residues. Germline V gene data show CDR1 as MNHEY and CDR2 as SMNVEV (reference sequence). Trimming took 3 bases from V and 7 from J; bases not matched to a gene: 3.

The chain is built from TRBV7-2 and TRBJ1-5; D gene uncertain. Germline CDR1 and CDR2: SGHTA and FQGNSA. The CDR3 has 14 residues. The V gene lost 6 bases and the J gene lost 0 bases, with 9 bases spanning the gap. DNA for the CDR3: TGTGCCAGCAGACCGAGCAATAGCAATCAGCCCCAGCATTTT. Amino acid sequence: CASRPSNSNQPQHF.